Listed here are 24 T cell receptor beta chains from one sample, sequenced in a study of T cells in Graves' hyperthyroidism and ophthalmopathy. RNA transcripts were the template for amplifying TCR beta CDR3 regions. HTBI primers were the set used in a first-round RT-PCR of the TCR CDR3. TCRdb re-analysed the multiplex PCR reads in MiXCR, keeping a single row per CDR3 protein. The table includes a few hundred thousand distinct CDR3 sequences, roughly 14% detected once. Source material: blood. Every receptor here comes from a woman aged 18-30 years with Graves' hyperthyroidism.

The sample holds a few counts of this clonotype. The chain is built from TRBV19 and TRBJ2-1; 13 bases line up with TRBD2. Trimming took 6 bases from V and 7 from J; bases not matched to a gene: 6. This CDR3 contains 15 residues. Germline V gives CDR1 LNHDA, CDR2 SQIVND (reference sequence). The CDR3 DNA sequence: TGTGCCAGTAGAAAGCCGGGACTAGCGGGAAATGAGCAGTTCTTC. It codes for CASRKPGLAGNEQFF.

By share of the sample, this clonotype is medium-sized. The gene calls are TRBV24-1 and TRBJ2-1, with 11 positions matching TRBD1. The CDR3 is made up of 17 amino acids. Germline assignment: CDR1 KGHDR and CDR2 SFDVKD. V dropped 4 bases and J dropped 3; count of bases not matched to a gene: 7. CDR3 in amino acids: CATSDPKGTGGYNEQFF. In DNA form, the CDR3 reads TGTGCCACCAGTGACCCGAAAGGGACAGGGGGCTACAATGAGCAGTTCTTC.

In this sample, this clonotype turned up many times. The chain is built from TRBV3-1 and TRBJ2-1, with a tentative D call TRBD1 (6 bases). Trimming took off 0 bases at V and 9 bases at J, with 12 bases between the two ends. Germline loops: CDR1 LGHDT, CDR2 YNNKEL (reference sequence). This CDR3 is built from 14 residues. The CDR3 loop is CASSQDIARGEQFF. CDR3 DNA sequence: TGTGCCAGCAGCCAAGATATCGCCAGGGGTGAGCAGTTCTTC.

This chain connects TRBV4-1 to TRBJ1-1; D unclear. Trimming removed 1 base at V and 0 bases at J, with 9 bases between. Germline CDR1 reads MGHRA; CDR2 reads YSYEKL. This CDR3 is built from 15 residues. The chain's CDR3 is CASSQAAKMNTEAFF. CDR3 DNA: TGCGCCAGCAGCCAAGCGGCGAAAATGAACACTGAAGCTTTCTTT.

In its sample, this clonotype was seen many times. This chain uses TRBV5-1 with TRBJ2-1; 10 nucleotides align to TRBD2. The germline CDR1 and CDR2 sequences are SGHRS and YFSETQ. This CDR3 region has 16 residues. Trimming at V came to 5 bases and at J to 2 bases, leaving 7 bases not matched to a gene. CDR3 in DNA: TGCGCCAGCAGACCTAGCGGGAGTGGCGCCTACAATGAGCAGTTCTTC. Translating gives CASRPSGSGAYNEQFF.

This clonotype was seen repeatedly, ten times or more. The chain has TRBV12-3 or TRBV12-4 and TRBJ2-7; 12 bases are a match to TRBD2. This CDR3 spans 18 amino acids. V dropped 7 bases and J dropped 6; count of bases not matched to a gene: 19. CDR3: CASNAWSRTSGRNSEQYF. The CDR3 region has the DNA TGTGCCAGCAACGCGTGGAGCCGAACTAGCGGGAGGAACTCCGAGCAGTACTTC.

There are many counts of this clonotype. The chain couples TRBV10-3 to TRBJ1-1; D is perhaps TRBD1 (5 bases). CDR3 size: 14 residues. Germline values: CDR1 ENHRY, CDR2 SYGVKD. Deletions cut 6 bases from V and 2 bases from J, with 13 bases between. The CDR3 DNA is TGTGCCATCAGAAGGGACGGGCGAAACACTGAAGCTTTCTTT. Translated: CAIRRDGRNTEAFF.

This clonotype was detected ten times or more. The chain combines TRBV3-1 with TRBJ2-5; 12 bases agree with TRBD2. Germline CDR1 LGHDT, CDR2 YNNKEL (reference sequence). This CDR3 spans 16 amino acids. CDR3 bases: TGTGCAACCCTCCCCCTACTAGCGGGAGGTTGGGGGACCCAGTACTTC. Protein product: CATLPLLAGGWGTQYF.

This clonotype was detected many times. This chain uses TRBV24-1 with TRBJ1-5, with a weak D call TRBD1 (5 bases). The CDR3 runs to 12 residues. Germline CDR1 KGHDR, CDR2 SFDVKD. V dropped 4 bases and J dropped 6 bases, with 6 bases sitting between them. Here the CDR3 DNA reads TGTGCCACCAGTGAGAGGGGTCAGCCCCAGCATTTT. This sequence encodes CATSERGQPQHF.

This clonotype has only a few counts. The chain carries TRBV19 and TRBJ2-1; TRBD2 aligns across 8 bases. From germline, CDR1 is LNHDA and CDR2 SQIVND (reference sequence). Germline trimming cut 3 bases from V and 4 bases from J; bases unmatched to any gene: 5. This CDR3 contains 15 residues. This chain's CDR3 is CASSIGLAAYNEQFF. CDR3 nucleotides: TGTGCCAGTAGTATCGGACTAGCCGCTTACAATGAGCAGTTCTTC.

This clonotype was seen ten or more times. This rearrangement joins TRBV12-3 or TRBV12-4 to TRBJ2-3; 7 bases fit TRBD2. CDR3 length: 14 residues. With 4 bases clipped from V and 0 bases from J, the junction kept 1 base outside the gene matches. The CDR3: CASSSRESTDTQYF. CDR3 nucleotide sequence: TGTGCCAGCAGTTCGCGGGAGAGCACAGATACGCAGTATTTT.

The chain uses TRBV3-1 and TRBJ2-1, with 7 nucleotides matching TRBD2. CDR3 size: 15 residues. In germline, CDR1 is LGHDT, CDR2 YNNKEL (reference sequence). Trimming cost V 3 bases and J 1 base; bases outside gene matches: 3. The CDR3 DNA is TGTGCCAGCAGCCAGGCGGGGGATTCCTACAATGAGCAGTTCTTC. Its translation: CASSQAGDSYNEQFF.

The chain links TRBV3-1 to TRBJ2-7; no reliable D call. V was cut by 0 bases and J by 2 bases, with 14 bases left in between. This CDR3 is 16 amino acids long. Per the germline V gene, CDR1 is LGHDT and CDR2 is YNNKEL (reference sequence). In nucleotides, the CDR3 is TGTGCCAGCAGCCAAGAAGGAAGCGCTAACCCCTACGAGCAGTACTTC. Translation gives CASSQEGSANPYEQYF.

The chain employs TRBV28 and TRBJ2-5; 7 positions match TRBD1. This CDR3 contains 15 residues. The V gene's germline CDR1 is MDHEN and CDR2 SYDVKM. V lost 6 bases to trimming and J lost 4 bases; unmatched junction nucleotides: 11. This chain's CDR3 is CASSYSTGALETQYF. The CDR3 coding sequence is TGTGCCAGCAGCTATAGTACAGGGGCCCTAGAGACCCAGTACTTC.

CDR3 in amino acids: CATSPSNSYNEQFF. Here the CDR3 DNA reads TGTGCCACCAGTCCTTCAAACTCTTACAATGAGCAGTTCTTC. The chain combines TRBV24-1 with TRBJ2-1; D is unresolved. V was pared by 6 bases and J by 4 bases, with 12 bases between. CDR1 and CDR2 (germline): KGHDR, SFDVKD. This CDR3 region has 14 residues.

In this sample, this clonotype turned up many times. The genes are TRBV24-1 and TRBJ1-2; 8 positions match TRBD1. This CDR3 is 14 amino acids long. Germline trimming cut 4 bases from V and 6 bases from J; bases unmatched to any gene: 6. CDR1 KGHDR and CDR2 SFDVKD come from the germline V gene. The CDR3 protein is CATSDRTGRNGYTF. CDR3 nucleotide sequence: TGTGCCACCAGTGACCGGACAGGGCGGAATGGCTACACCTTC.

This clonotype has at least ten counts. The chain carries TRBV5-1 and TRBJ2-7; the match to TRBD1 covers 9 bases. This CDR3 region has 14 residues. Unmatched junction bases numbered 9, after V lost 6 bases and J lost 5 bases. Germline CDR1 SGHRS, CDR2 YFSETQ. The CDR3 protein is CASTQNRDRDEQYF. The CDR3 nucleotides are TGCGCCAGCACCCAGAACCGGGACAGGGACGAGCAGTACTTC. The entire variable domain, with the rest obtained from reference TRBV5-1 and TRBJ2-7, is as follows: KAGVTQTPRYLIKTRGQQVTLSCSPISGHRSVSWYQQTPGQGLQFLFEYFSETQRNKGNFPGRFSGRQFSNSRSEMNVSTLELGDSALYLCASTQNRDRDEQYFGPGTRLTVT.

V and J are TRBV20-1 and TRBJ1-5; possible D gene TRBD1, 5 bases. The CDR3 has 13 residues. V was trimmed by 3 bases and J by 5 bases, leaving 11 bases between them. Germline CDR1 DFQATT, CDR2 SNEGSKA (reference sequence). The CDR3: CSASGADYQPQHF. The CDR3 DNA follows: TGCAGTGCTAGTGGGGCAGACTATCAGCCCCAGCATTTT.

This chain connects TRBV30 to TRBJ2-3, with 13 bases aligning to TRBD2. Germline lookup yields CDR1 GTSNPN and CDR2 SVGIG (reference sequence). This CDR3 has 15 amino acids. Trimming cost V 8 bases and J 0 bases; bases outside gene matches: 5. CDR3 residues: CAVGLAGLSTDTQYF. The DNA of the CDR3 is TGTGCCGTGGGACTAGCGGGACTTAGCACAGATACGCAGTATTTT.

The CDR3 bases are TGCAGTGCTAGAGAAGATATCGCTTCGCCGACCCTCTACGAGCAGTACTTC. Protein sequence: CSAREDIASPTLYEQYF. The rearrangement uses TRBV20-1 and TRBJ2-7; no definite D call. The CDR3 totals 17 residues. The germline V and J ends were trimmed by 0 bases and 3 bases, with 21 bases remaining between them. Germline CDR1 DFQATT, CDR2 SNEGSKA (reference sequence).

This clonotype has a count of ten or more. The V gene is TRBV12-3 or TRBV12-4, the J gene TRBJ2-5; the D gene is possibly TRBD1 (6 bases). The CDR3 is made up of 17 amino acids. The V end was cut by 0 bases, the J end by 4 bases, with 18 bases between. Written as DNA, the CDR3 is TGTGCCAGCAGTTTAGCGCGAATACAGGGCAGGCGAGAGACCCAGTACTTC. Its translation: CASSLARIQGRRETQYF.

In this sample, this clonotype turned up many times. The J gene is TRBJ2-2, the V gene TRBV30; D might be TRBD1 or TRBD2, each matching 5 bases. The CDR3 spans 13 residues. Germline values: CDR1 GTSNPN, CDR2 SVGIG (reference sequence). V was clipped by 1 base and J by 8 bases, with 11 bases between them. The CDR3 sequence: CAWSAGTGGELFF. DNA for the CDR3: TGTGCCTGGAGTGCGGGGACCGGAGGGGAGCTGTTTTTT.

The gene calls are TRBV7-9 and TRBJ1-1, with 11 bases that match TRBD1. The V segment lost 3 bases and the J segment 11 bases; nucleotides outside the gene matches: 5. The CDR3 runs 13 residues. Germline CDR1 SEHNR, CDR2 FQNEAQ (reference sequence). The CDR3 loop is CASSFGDRGLAFF. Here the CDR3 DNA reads TGTGCCAGCAGCTTTGGGGACAGGGGGTTGGCTTTCTTT.

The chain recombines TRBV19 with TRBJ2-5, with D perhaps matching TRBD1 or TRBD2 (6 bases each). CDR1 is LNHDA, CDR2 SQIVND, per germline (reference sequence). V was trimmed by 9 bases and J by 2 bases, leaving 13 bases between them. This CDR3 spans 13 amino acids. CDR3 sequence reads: CASQGTFQETQYF. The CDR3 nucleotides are TGTGCCAGCCAGGGGACTTTTCAAGAGACCCAGTACTTC.